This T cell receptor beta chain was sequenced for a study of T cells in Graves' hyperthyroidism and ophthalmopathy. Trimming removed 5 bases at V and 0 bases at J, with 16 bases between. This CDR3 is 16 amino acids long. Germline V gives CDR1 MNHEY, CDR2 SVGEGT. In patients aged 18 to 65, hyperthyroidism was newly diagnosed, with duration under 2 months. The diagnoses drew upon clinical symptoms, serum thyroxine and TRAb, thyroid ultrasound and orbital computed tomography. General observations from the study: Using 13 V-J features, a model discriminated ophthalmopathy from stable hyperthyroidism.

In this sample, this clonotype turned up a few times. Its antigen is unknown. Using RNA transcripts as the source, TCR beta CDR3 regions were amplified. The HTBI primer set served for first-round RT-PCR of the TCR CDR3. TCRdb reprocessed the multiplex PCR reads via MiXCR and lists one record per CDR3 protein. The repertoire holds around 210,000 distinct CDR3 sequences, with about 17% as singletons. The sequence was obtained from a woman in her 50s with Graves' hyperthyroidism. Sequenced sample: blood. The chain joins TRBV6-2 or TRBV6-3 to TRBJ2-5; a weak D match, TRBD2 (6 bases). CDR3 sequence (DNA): TGTGCCAGCAGTGACCCCGGGACTGCGTACCAAGAGACCCAGTACTTC. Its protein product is CASSDPGTAYQETQYF.